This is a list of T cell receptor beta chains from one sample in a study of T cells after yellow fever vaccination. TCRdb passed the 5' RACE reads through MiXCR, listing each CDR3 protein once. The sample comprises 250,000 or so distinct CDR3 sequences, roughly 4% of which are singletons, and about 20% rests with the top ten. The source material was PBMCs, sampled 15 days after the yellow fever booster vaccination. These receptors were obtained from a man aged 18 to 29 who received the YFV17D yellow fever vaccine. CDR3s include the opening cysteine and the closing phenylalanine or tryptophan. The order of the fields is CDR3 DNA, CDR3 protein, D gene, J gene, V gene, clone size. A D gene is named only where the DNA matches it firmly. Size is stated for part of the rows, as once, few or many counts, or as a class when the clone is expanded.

TGTGCCAGCAGCGTAGTGGAAATTGGTGTTGGGGGGAGCAACACCGGGGAGCTGTTTTTT CASSVVEIGVGGSNTGELFF . TRBJ2-2 TRBV9 many
TGTGCCAGCAGTAGCTATCAGCCCCAGCATTTT CASSSYQPQHF . TRBJ1-5 TRBV28 many
TGCGCCAGCAGTCCTAGGAAGGACACCGACAATAACAATGAGCAGTTCTTC CASSPRKDTDNNNEQFF . TRBJ2-1 TRBV4-1 .
TGTGCCAGTAGGCAGGTCGCTAGCACAGATACGCAGTATTTT CASRQVASTDTQYF . TRBJ2-3 TRBV19 .
TGTGCCAGCAGCATAAGAGAGTACTATGAGCAGTTCTTC CASSIREYYEQFF . TRBJ2-1 TRBV5-5 .
TGTGCCAGCTCACCCTCGGGACAGAACACCGGGGAGCTGTTTTTT CASSPSGQNTGELFF . TRBJ2-2 TRBV18 many
TGTGCCAGCGAACGGACAGGAACCTACGAGCAGTACTTC CASERTGTYEQYF TRBD1 TRBJ2-7 TRBV6-2/TRBV6-3 .
TGTGCCAGCAGCACGACCCGGGAGGGCCGAAATGAGCAGTTCTTC CASSTTREGRNEQFF . TRBJ2-1 TRBV21-1 many
TGTGCCAGCAGCTTCGATAAAATCTATGGCTACACCTTC CASSFDKIYGYTF . TRBJ1-2 TRBV7-2 many
TGCGCCAGCAGCTTTGATAACAATCAGCCCCAGCATTTT CASSFDNNQPQHF . TRBJ1-5 TRBV5-1 many
TGTGCCAGCAGCTTGGCCGCGGCTTCAGGGAGAGCTTTCTTT CASSLAAASGRAFF . TRBJ1-1 TRBV5-5 many
TGTGCCAGCATCTCACAGGGGAGCAATCAGCCCCAGCATTTT CASISQGSNQPQHF TRBD1 TRBJ1-5 TRBV12-3/TRBV12-4 .
TGTGCCACCAGTGATCCCGGTGACCGCGGACAAGATACGCAGTATTTT CATSDPGDRGQDTQYF . TRBJ2-3 TRBV24-1 many
TGTGCCAGCAGCTTAAACGGGTACCAAGAGACCCAGTACTTC CASSLNGYQETQYF . TRBJ2-5 TRBV7-2 many
TGTGCCACCAGTGATTTGTCAGCGGGGGGAGTCAATGAGCAGTTCTTC CATSDLSAGGVNEQFF TRBD2 TRBJ2-1 TRBV24-1 many
TGTGCCAGCAGCTCCTGGGAGGGACAGGGCTATGGCTACACCTTC CASSSWEGQGYGYTF TRBD1 TRBJ1-2 TRBV11-2 many
TGTGCCAGCAAAATAGGTGTCAGCCGTACCGGGGAGCTGTTTTTT CASKIGVSRTGELFF . TRBJ2-2 TRBV6-6 many
TGTGCCAGCTCACCACCGAATCAGGGAGCAACTAATGAAAAACTGTTTTTT CASSPPNQGATNEKLFF . TRBJ1-4 TRBV18 .
TGCGCCAGCAGCCAAGATGCGGCTTCGAGCTCCTACAATGAGCAGTTCTTC CASSQDAASSSYNEQFF . TRBJ2-1 TRBV4-3 many
TGCGCCAGCAGCCAAGGGGCAGGGGATGGCTACACCTTC CASSQGAGDGYTF . TRBJ1-2 TRBV4-1 many
TGTGCCAGCAGTTACTCTTTAAGGGTACCGAGGAACACTGAAGCTTTCTTT CASSYSLRVPRNTEAFF . TRBJ1-1 TRBV6-2/TRBV6-3 many
TGTGCCATCAGTGAACAGGGGGCTAGGGCTTTCTTT CAISEQGARAFF TRBD1 TRBJ1-1 TRBV10-3 .
TGCGCCAGCAGCTTGGTCCTTGACGGAGGTCGGGTATCGGGCGGGGAGCTGTTTTTT CASSLVLDGGRVSGGELFF . TRBJ2-2 TRBV5-1 many
TGTGCCAGCAGCTTAGGTTCAGAGGTGGGAGATACGCAGTATTTT CASSLGSEVGDTQYF . TRBJ2-3 TRBV7-8 many